This T cell receptor (beta chain) was sequenced during a study of blood T cell repertoires in COVID-19. The CDR3 sequence is 16 residues long. Germline V gene sequence: CDR1 MNHEY, CDR2 SVGAGI. Between the trimmed V and J ends, which lost 0 bases and 0 bases, there was a span of 11 bases. This table comes from immunoSEQ multiplex PCR, and its TCRdb copy is limited to in-frame clones, with some not included. This table has more than 100,000 clones, about 89% appearing once. Sequencing input: peripheral blood. The V call is TRBV6-5, the J call TRBJ1-2, with unresolved D. This clonotype was sampled from a man aged 45-60 years with active or convalescent COVID-19. The DNA for the CDR3 is TGTGCCAGCAGTTACTCGACTCCAGACTCTAACTATGGCTACACCTTC. It yields the protein CASSYSTPDSNYGYTF.